The 15 T cell receptor beta chains given below trace back to one sample, sequenced in a study of blood T cell repertoires in COVID-19. Clones were sequenced by immunoSEQ multiplex PCR, and TCRdb holds only the in-frame ones, with some missing. This table has 230,000 or so clones, just over 85% appearing once. The sample consisted of PBMCs or T cells enriched from blood (not recorded which). The receptors derive from a woman in her forties or fifties with acute COVID-19.

The chain couples TRBV6-1 to TRBJ1-1; 10 positions match TRBD1. This CDR3 is 15 amino acids long. Trimming took 2 bases from V and 9 from J; bases not matched to a gene: 9. Germline V gene lookup returns CDR1 MNHNS and CDR2 SASEGT. CDR3 sequence (DNA): TGTGCCAGCAGTGAACCGGGACAGGGGAAATATCAAGCTTTCTTT. Its translation is CASSEPGQGKYQAFF.

The chain has TRBV27 and TRBJ2-7; 14 nucleotides align to TRBD2. Germline V gene sequence: CDR1 MNHEY, CDR2 SMNVEV (reference sequence). This CDR3 region has 16 residues. The V gene end was trimmed by 6 bases and the J gene end by 4 bases; junction bases not matched to a gene: 8. For the CDR3, the DNA is TGTGCCAGCAGCCGCAGCGGACTAGCGGGAGGTTACGAGCAGTACTTC. Its protein is CASSRSGLAGGYEQYF.

This chain connects TRBV5-8 to TRBJ1-4; maybe TRBD1 (6 bases). V gave up 4 bases and J gave up 0 bases, with 16 bases separating them. CDR1 is SGHTS and CDR2 is YDEGEE in the germline V gene. The CDR3 has 17 amino acids. As DNA, the CDR3 is TGTGCCAGCAGCCTTGGGGGGGGCCTAACAACTAATGAAAAACTGTTTTTT. Translating gives CASSLGGGLTTNEKLFF.

The chain joins TRBV27 to TRBJ2-7; D might be TRBD2 (7 bases). Germline loops: CDR1 MNHEY, CDR2 SMNVEV (reference sequence). The CDR3 runs to 15 residues. V was shortened by 6 bases and J by 6 bases, with 21 bases between the two germline ends. CDR3 residues: CASREQGGFASEQYF. CDR3 nucleotide sequence: TGTGCCAGCAGGGAACAGGGAGGGTTTGCGAGCGAGCAGTACTTC.

The chain links TRBV19 to TRBJ2-7; D is ambiguous. Trimming pared 5 bases from V and 6 bases from J, leaving 11 bases between. The CDR3 runs 12 residues. Germline CDR1 LNHDA, CDR2 SQIVND (reference sequence). CDR3 protein: CASSLPTGEQYF. The CDR3 DNA follows: TGTGCCAGTAGTCTCCCCACGGGCGAGCAGTACTTC.

This chain connects TRBV2 to TRBJ2-5; no reliable D call. The germline V and J ends were trimmed by 1 base and 5 bases, with 8 bases remaining between them. The CDR3 totals 13 residues. In germline, CDR1 is SNHLY, CDR2 FYNNEI. This CDR3 is CASSEDSMETQYF. DNA for the CDR3: TGTGCCAGCAGTGAAGACAGCATGGAGACCCAGTACTTC.

This clone was observed a single time. The chain uses TRBV5-4 and TRBJ2-7; 8 bases agree with TRBD2. The ends lost 5 bases at V and 1 base at J; junction bases unmatched: 5. Germline-derived CDR1 and CDR2 are SGHNT and YYREEE (reference sequence). This CDR3 has 14 residues. DNA of the CDR3: TGTGCCAGCAGTCCGGGACTAGGGTCCTACGAGCAGTACTTC. As protein: CASSPGLGSYEQYF.

The chain joins TRBV6-5 to TRBJ2-7, with 11 bases aligning to TRBD2. Germline assignment: CDR1 MNHEY and CDR2 SVGAGI. V shed 2 bases, J shed 4 bases, and the junction held 1 base outside the gene matches. The CDR3 length is 14 residues. Here the CDR3 DNA reads TGTGCCAGCAGTTACGGGACTAGCGGATACGAGCAGTACTTC. This codes for CASSYGTSGYEQYF.

The chain is built from TRBV27 and TRBJ1-4; D may be TRBD1 (6 bases). The CDR3 loop spans 13 amino acids. Trimming left V 6 bases short and J 7 bases short, with 12 bases between. CDR1 and CDR2 (germline): MNHEY, SMNVEV (reference sequence). Here the CDR3 reads CASSQTGAEKLFF. The CDR3 DNA is TGTGCCAGCAGCCAGACAGGAGCTGAAAAACTGTTTTTT.

The chain employs TRBV18 and TRBJ1-2, with 9 bases identical to TRBD1. The CDR3 runs 14 residues. Germline CDR1 KGHSH, CDR2 LQKENI. V shed 3 bases and J 6 bases; nucleotides not matched to a gene: 5. CDR3 loop: CASSPGQGYDGYTF. CDR3 DNA: TGTGCCAGCTCACCCGGACAGGGGTACGATGGCTACACCTTC.

The chain uses TRBV5-5 and TRBJ1-2, with 8 positions matching TRBD1. The V gene end was trimmed by 0 bases and the J gene end by 5 bases; junction bases not matched to a gene: 6. Germline V gene lookup returns CDR1 SGHKS and CDR2 YYEKEE (reference sequence). The CDR3 has 15 residues. The CDR3 loop is CASSLGAGGQYGYTF. The CDR3 DNA reads as TGTGCCAGCAGCTTGGGTGCAGGGGGCCAATATGGCTACACCTTC.

V and J are TRBV30 and TRBJ1-6, with D hard to call. This CDR3 is 15 amino acids long. V lost 4 bases and J lost 10, with 20 bases in between. Germline CDR1 GTSNPN, CDR2 SVGIG (reference sequence). CDR3 residues: CAWNEGEGEVSPLHF. In nucleotides, the CDR3 is TGTGCCTGGAATGAGGGCGAGGGTGAGGTCTCACCCCTCCACTTT. The full variable domain, with the rest looked up from reference TRBV30 and TRBJ1-6, is SQTIHQWPATLVQPVGSPLSLECTVEGTSNPNLYWYRQAAGRGLQLLFYSVGIGQISSEVPQNLSASRPQDRQFILSSKKLLLSDSGFYLCAWNEGEGEVSPLHFGNGTRLTVT.

The J gene is TRBJ2-3, the V gene TRBV4-2; 9 bases match TRBD2. The CDR3 covers 19 residues. From germline, CDR1 is LGHNA and CDR2 YNFKEQ. V shed 0 bases and J 0 bases; nucleotides not matched to a gene: 10. The CDR3 DNA reads as TGTGCCAGCAGCCAAGATGAGGCGGGAGGGTGGGCTAGCACAGATACGCAGTATTTT. Encoded protein: CASSQDEAGGWASTDTQYF.

J is TRBJ2-7 and V is TRBV7-2; a possible D gene is TRBD1 (5 bases). Germline CDR1 and CDR2: SGHTA and FQGNSA. Trimming took off 5 bases at V and 6 bases at J, with 23 bases between the two ends. CDR3 size: 16 residues. DNA for the CDR3: TGTGCCAGCAGCCCACAGGCTAGACTCCAGGGCGGCGAGCAGTACTTC. This sequence encodes CASSPQARLQGGEQYF. The variable domain in full, completed from reference TRBV7-2 and TRBJ2-7, reads GAGVSQSPSNKVTEKGKDVELRCDPISGHTALYWYRQSLGQGLEFLIYFQGNSAPDKSGLPSDRFSAERTGGSVSTLTIQRTQQEDSAVYLCASSPQARLQGGEQYFGPGTRLTVT.

The V and J genes are TRBV5-6 and TRBJ2-1, with 8 positions matching TRBD2. Germline V CDR1 and CDR2: SGHDT, YYEEEE. The CDR3 loop spans 16 amino acids. V was clipped by 2 bases and J by 9 bases; unmatched bases: 13. DNA for the CDR3: TGTGCCAGCAGCTTCGCCGGGACTAGACCAGAGGGTGAGCAGTTCTTC. This encodes CASSFAGTRPEGEQFF.